A single T cell receptor (beta chain) is shown here with its context. What this receptor recognizes is not known. No base-level quality is on record; no much larger clone is a single base apart. This sample was taken from a study of blood T cell repertoires in COVID-19 (dated by TCRdb to the early 2020s). At the level of the whole study: Collaborator samples came from the United States, Italy and Spain and covered acute and convalescent phases of COVID-19. Samples came from the ongoing ImmuneRACE study (first 160 participants) plus 1,254 subjects from 6 global collaborators. Where available, HLA class I and class II types were obtained from metadata supplied by the sample provider rather than from assay-based typing. The prospective study material was composed of cDNA or gDNA derived from T cells, B-cell-depleted T cells, or PBMCs. The repertoires were released in a freely available public database meant as a resource for research on the immune response to SARS-CoV-2. A de-identified subject ID, COVID-19 status, age in years and sex were almost always included in the sample metadata. The dataset comprised deeply sampled blood TCRbeta repertoires from subjects exposed to, actively infected with, or recovered from COVID-19.

Enrolling through a virtual design, the prospective study's participants ranged in age from about 18 to 89 years and lived across 24 United States geographic areas. In the prospective study, cohorts were assigned on the basis of participant-reported clinical history obtained from a screening survey and a study questionnaire. ImmuneRACE Cohort 3 recovered participants were defined by two consecutive negative NP/OP PCR tests, healthcare professional clearance, or symptom resolution. Each participant in the prospective study had whole blood, serum and a nasopharyngeal or oropharyngeal swab collected by mobile phlebotomists. Participants in the prospective study had the option to provide additional blood draws and questionnaires over a roughly 2-month period. Blood samples from the prospective study were shipped frozen or at room temperature prior to DNA extraction. What the study reported, not specific to this receptor: The quantity of clinical and demographic metadata differed by source and by participant and was supplied without curation.

Reading from cysteine to phenylalanine, the CDR3 counts 14 amino acids. Just the 42-base CDR3 DNA is kept, in frame starting at base 1. Unmatched junction bases come to 2, with V trimmed by 4 bases and J by 3 bases. The germline V gene sets CDR1 to LGHNT and CDR2 to FRNRAP. The immunoSEQ Assay, a bias-controlled multiplex PCR, was used to amplify TCRbeta CDR3 regions from genomic DNA. The study's own analysis went as follows. Within the assay, amplification of reference gene primers was used to estimate how many nucleated cells each sample contained. To quantify the absolute abundance of each unique TCRbeta CDR3 rearrangement, sequence reads were collapsed and filtered. For each sample, productive Simpson clonality was calculated by taking the square root of Simpson's diversity index across productive rearrangements. TCRdb retrieved this table from immuneACCESS and kept in-frame rearrangements only. Not all clones are present; in checked studies, unresolved V genes account for under half, and no reason is known for the remainder. Clone size and the V and J calls come from that table; the DNA yielded D and trimming. Recorded for this sample are 150,000 to 200,000 clones; roughly 83% of them occurred a single time. Jointly, the top ten make up around 8.6% of the sample.

This sequence was found in a woman in her twenties or thirties who had recovered from COVID-19. The sample consisted of PBMCs or T cells enriched from blood (not recorded which). The rearranged chain carries TRBV12-5 and TRBJ2-1, and 8 junctional nucleotides match TRBD2. At the DNA level, the sequence is TGTGCTAGTGGTTCCGGGACTAGCTACAATGAGCAGTTCTTC. It is translated as CASGSGTSYNEQFF.